Described below is a single TCR beta chain sequence and its context. Its antigen remains unidentified. This record belongs to a study of shared clonotypes between healthy human individuals. Study overall: CD4 naive and memory got three plates each, CD8 naive two, CD8 memory one.

Libraries were prepared by immunoSEQ multiplex PCR; TCRdb keeps only in-frame clonotypes and omits some of them. This sample has a few million clones, with approximately 90% found just once. V gave up 6 bases and J gave up 3 bases, with 16 bases separating them. Germline V lookup: CDR1 SGHTA, CDR2 FQGTGA. This CDR3 has 15 residues. Study results and limitations: Naive subsets generally exceeded memory subsets in estimated richness.

Donors were healthy HIV-negative adults without recent acute infections or vaccinations. Naive CD45RA+ and memory CD45RA-negative subsets were split from CD4+ cells. This chain uses TRBV7-3 with TRBJ2-3; D might be TRBD1 or TRBD2, each matching 5 bases. Specimen: naive CD4+ T cells from PBMCs. Described subset: CD45RA+ positively selected. The TCR sequence derives from a man aged 18 to 29 in good health. Some clones in this sample may be carry-over from other donors' samples. In DNA, the CDR3 is TGTGCCAGCAGTAGGGACCGGGACCGTACAGATACGCAGTATTTT. Amino acids: CASSRDRDRTDTQYF. The variable domain in full, with the rest retrieved from reference TRBV7-3 and TRBJ2-3, is GAGVSQTPSNKVTEKGKYVELRCDPISGHTALYWYRQSLGQGPEFLIYFQGTGAADDSGLPNDRFFAVRPEGSVSTLKIQRTERGDSAVYLCASSRDRDRTDTQYFGPGTRLTVL.